This record covers a single T cell receptor (beta chain). This CDR3 has 17 amino acids. Germline V gene data show CDR1 as SGHRS and CDR2 as YFSETQ. Trimming took off 4 bases at V and 5 bases at J, with 22 bases between the two ends. The sample is drawn from a study of CD8 T cells in Susac syndrome. TEMRA cells were FACS-enriched, with CD8+ and CD4+ T cells isolated negatively. RNA in amounts of roughly 0.5 to 1 ug was reverse transcribed with random hexamers. Across 54 Vbeta and 13 Jbeta, immunoSEQ multiplex PCR amplified TCR beta CDR3. Each CDR3 protein is one row after TCRdb ran MiXCR on the immunoSEQ multiplex PCR reads. Among more than 200,000 distinct CDR3 sequences listed, 80% to 95% were seen once.

The V call is TRBV5-1, the J call TRBJ2-1; maybe TRBD1 (6 bases). This receptor was identified in a human donor with multiple sclerosis. The sequenced sample consisted of CD8+ T cells from PBMCs. The CDR3 coding sequence is TGCGCCAGCAGCCCCAACCCAGGGCTAGCAGGGGACAATGAGCAGTTCTTC. Translated: CASSPNPGLAGDNEQFF.